The T cell receptor beta chain described here comes from a study of Ad26.COV2.S vaccination and SARS-CoV-2 variants. Only in-frame clones appear in the TCRdb table, and some are missing; sequencing was by immunoSEQ multiplex PCR. This table holds under 550,000 clones, around 89% found once. This CDR3 spans 16 amino acids. Trimming cost V 3 bases and J 5 bases; bases outside gene matches: 12. Germline V gene data show CDR1 as SGDLS and CDR2 as YYNGEE. Specified treatment: some 19 received Ad26.COV2.S at low or high dose, single or two shots; 5 received placebo; per-sample allocation not given. Sampling took place 63 days after the first vaccine or placebo injection.

This receptor was identified in a person aged 18-65 years who received the Ad26.COV2.S COVID-19 vaccine or a placebo. J is TRBJ2-5 and V is TRBV9, with TRBD1 matching 8 bases. This material consisted of peripheral blood, taken in a trial of Ad26.COV2.S vaccine versus placebo. CDR3 region: CASSAWDRPSRETQYF. The CDR3 region has the DNA TGTGCCAGCAGCGCCTGGGACAGGCCTTCGAGGGAGACCCAGTACTTC.